This TCR beta chain was identified during a study of blood T cells in healthy people across ages. With a J-beta primer mix and a sample-barcoded 5' primer, a second PCR ran about 7 to 11 cycles. TCRdb re-derived calls from the 5' RACE reads in MiXCR, one entry per CDR3 protein. Of about 1.4 million distinct CDR3 sequences in the sample, 45% to 70% were seen once. This CDR3 is built from 16 residues. Germline trimming cut 5 bases from V and 11 bases from J; bases unmatched to any gene: 18. Germline CDR1 is SGHRS and CDR2 is YFSETQ. Drawn from each donor were ten milliliters of peripheral blood. This clonotype was sampled from a man aged 18 to 30 in good health. The chain links TRBV5-1 to TRBJ2-1; 8 bases match TRBD2. Sequencing used blood. This CDR3 is CASRKGLAMETDQQFF. The CDR3 bases are TGCGCCAGCAGAAAAGGACTAGCCATGGAAACTGACCAGCAGTTCTTC.